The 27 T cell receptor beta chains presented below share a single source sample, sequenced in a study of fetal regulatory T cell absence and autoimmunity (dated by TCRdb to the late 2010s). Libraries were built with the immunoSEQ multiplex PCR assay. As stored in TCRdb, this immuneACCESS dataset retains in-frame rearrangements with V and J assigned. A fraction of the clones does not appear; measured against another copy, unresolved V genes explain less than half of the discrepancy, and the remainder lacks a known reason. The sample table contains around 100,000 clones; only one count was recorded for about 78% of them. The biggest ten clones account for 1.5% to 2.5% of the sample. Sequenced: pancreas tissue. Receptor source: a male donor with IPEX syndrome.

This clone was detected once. The CDR3 DNA follows: TGTGCCAGCAGCCCCGGGACGGATAGCGGTGGCTACACCTTC. Translated: CASSPGTDSGGYTF. The chain has TRBV9 and TRBJ1-2, with a weak D call TRBD1 (5 bases). Germline lookup yields CDR1 SGDLS and CDR2 YYNGEE. There are 14 residues in the CDR3. Trimming pared 4 bases from V and 7 bases from J, leaving 17 bases between. Full variable domain (missing parts from reference TRBV9 and TRBJ1-2): DSGVTQTPKHLITATGQRVTLRCSPRSGDLSVYWYQQSLDQGLQFLIQYYNGEERAKGNILERFSAQQFPDLHSELNLSSLELGDSALYFCASSPGTDSGGYTFGSGTRLTVV.

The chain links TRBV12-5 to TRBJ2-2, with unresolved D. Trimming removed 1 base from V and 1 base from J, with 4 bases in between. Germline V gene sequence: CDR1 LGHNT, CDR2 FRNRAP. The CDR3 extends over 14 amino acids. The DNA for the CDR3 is TGTGCTAGTGGTTTGGCGGGGAACACCGGGGAGCTGTTTTTT. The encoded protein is CASGLAGNTGELFF. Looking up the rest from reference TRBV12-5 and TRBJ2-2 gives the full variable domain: DARVTQTPRHKVTEMGQEVTMRCQPILGHNTVFWYRQTMMQGLELLAYFRNRAPLDDSGMPKDRFSAEMPDATLATLKIQPSEPRDSAVYFCASGLAGNTGELFFGEGSRLTVL.

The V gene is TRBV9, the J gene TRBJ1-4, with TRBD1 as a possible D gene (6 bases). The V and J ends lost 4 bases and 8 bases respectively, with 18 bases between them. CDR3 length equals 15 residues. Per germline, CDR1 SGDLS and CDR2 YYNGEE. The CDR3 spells CASSPTDRFVEKLFF. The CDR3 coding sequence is TGTGCCAGCAGCCCTACCGACAGGTTCGTCGAAAAACTGTTTTTT.

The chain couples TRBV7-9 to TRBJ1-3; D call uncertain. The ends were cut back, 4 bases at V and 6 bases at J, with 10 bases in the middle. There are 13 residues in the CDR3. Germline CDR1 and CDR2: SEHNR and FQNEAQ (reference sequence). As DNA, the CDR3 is TGTGCCAGCAGCTCAGGCGGAGTAAACACCATATATTTT. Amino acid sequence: CASSSGGVNTIYF.

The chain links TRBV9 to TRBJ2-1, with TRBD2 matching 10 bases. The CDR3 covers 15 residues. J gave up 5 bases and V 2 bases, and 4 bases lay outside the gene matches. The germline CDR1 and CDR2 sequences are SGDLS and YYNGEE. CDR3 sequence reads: CASSVSGGAHNEQFF. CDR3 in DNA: TGTGCCAGCAGCGTCAGCGGGGGGGCCCACAATGAGCAGTTCTTC.

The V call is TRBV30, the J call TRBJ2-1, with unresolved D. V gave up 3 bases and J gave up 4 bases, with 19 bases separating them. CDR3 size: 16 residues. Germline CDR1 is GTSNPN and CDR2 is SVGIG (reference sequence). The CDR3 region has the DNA TGTGCCTGGAGGGCGCGAAGTCATCAGAGTTACAATGAGCAGTTCTTC. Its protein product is CAWRARSHQSYNEQFF.

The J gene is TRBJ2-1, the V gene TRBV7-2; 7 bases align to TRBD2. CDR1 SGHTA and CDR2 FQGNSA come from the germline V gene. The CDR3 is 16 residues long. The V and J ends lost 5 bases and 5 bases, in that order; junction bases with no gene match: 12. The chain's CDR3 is CASSAILAEPHNEQFF. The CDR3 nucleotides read TGTGCCAGCAGCGCTATCCTAGCGGAGCCACACAATGAGCAGTTCTTC.

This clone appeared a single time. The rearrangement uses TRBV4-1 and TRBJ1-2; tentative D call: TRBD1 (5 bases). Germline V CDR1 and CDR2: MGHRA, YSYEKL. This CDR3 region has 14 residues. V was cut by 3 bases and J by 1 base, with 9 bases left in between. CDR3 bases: TGCGCCAGCAGCCATGCGGGACTTAACTATGGCTACACCTTC. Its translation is CASSHAGLNYGYTF.

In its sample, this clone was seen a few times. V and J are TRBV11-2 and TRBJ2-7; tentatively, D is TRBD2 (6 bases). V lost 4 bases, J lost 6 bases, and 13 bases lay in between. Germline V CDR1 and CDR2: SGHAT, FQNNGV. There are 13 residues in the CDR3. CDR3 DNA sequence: TGTGCCAGCAGCTCTTCCGGGGGTCGCGAGCAGTACTTC. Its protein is CASSSSGGREQYF.

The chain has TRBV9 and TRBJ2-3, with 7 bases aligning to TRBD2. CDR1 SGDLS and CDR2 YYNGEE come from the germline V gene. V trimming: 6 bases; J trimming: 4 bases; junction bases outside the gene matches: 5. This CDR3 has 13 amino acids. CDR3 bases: TGTGCCAGCACTAGCGGAGGAGCAGATACGCAGTATTTT. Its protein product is CASTSGGADTQYF.

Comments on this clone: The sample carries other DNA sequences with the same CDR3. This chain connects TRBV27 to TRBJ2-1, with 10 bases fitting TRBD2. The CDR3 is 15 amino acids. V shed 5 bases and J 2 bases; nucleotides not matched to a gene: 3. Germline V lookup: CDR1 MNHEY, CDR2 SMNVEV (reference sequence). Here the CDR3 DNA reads TGTGCCAGCAGTCTGCTAGCGGGGGCCTACAATGAGCAGTTCTTC. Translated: CASSLLAGAYNEQFF.

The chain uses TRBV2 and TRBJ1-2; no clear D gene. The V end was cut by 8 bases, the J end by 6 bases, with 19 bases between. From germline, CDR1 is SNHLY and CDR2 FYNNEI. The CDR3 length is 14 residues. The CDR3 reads CASPAEPRENGYTF. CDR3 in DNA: TGTGCCAGCCCTGCCGAGCCCCGGGAAAATGGCTACACCTTC.

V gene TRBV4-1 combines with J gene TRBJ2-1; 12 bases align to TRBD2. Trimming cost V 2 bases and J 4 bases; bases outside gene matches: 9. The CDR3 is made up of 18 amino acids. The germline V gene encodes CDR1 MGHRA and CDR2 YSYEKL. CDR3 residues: CASSQRLTSGGIYNEQFF. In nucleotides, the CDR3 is TGCGCCAGCAGCCAACGGCTCACTAGCGGGGGGATTTACAATGAGCAGTTCTTC.

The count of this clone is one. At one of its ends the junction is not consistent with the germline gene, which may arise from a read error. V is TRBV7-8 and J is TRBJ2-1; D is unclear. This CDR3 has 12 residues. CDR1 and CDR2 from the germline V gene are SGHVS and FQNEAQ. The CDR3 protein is CASSPSNNEQFF. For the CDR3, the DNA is TGTGCCAGCAGCCCCTCCAACAATGAGCAGTTCTTC.

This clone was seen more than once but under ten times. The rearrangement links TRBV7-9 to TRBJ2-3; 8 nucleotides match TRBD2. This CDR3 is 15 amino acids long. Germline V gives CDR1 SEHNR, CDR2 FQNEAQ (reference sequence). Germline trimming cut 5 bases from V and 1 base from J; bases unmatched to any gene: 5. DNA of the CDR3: TGTGCCAGCAGCCCGCGGGGGGCCCGCACAGATACGCAGTATTTT. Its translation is CASSPRGARTDTQYF.

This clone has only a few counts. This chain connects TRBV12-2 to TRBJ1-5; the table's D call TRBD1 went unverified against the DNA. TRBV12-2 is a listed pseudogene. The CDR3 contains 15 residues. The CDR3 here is CASRLKVTGGQPQHF. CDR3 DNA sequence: TGTGCAAGTCGCTTAAAGGTGACAGGGGGGCAGCCCCAGCATTTT.

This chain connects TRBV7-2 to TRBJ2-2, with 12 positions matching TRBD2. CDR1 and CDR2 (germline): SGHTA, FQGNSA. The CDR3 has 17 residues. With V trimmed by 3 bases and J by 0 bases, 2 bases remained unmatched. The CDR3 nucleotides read TGTGCCAGCAGCTTTTCTAGCGGGGGGGCGAACACCGGGGAGCTGTTTTTT. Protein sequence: CASSFSSGGANTGELFF.

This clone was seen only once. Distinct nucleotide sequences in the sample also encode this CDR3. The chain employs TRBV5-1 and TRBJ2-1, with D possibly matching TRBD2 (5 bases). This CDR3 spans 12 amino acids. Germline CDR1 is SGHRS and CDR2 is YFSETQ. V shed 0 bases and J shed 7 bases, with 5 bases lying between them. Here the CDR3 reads CASSLGGNEQFF. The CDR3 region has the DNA TGCGCCAGCAGCTTGGGAGGGAATGAGCAGTTCTTC.

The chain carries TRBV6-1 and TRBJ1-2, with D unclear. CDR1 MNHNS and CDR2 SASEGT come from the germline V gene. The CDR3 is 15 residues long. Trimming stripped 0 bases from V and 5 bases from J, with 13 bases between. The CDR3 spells CASSEAPSTGYGYTF. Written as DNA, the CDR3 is TGTGCCAGCAGTGAAGCTCCCTCGACTGGTTATGGCTACACCTTC.

The CDR3 DNA reads as TGTGCCAGCAGCGTAGGCCCAGTCTGGAATGAGCAGTTCTTC. It encodes CASSVGPVWNEQFF. The chain employs TRBV9 and TRBJ2-1; D gene unclear. Between the trimmed V and J ends, which lost 0 bases and 7 bases, there was a span of 11 bases. There are 14 residues in the CDR3. In germline, CDR1 is SGDLS, CDR2 YYNGEE.

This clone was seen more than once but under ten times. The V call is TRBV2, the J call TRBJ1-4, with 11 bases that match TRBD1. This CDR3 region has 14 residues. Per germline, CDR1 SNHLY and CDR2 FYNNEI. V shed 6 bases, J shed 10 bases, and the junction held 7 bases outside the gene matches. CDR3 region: CASRPGQGDGKLFF. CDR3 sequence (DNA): TGTGCCAGCAGGCCGGGACAGGGGGATGGAAAACTGTTTTTT.

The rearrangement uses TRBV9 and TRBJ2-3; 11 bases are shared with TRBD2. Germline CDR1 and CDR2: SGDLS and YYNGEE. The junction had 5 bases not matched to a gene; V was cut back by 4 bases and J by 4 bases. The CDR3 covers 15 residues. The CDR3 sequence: CASSSGTSGSDTQYF. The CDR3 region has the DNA TGTGCCAGCAGCTCCGGGACTAGCGGTTCAGATACGCAGTATTTT.

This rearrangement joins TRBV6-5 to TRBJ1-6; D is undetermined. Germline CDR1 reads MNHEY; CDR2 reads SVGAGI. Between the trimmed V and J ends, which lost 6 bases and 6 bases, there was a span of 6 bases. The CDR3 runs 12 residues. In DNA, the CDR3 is TGTGCCAGCAGCCCAGCTAATTCACCCCTCCACTTT. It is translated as CASSPANSPLHF.

The CDR3 region has the DNA TGCGCCAGCACCTACCGATTGGGGGGCACTGAAGCTTTCTTT. This encodes CASTYRLGGTEAFF. The J gene is TRBJ1-1, the V gene TRBV23-1; weak D call: TRBD1 (5 bases). TRBV23-1 is classed as an ORF, of uncertain function. Trimming took off 7 bases at V and 4 bases at J, with 16 bases between the two ends. This CDR3 comprises 14 residues.

The CDR3 reads CASRRWGASTDTQYF. CDR3 coding DNA: TGCGCCAGCAGAAGGTGGGGGGCTAGCACAGATACGCAGTATTTT. V and J are TRBV5-1 and TRBJ2-3, with D perhaps given as TRBD1 or TRBD2 (6 bases each). V was clipped by 5 bases and J by 0 bases, with 13 bases between them. CDR1 and CDR2 (germline): SGHRS, YFSETQ. This CDR3 contains 15 residues.

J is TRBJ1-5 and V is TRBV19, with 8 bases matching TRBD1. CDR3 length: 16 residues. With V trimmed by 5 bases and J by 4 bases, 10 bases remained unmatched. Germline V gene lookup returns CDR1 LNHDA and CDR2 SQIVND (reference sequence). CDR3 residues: CASSFLRTGRNQPQHF. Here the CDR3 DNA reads TGTGCCAGTAGTTTCCTCCGGACAGGGCGGAATCAGCCCCAGCATTTT.

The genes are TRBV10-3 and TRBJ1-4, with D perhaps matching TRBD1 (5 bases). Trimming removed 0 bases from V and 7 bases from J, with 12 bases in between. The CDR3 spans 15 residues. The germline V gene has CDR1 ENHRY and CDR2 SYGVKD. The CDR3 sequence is CAISESRAGGEKLFF. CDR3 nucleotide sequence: TGTGCCATCAGTGAGTCGAGGGCTGGGGGTGAAAAACTGTTTTTT.